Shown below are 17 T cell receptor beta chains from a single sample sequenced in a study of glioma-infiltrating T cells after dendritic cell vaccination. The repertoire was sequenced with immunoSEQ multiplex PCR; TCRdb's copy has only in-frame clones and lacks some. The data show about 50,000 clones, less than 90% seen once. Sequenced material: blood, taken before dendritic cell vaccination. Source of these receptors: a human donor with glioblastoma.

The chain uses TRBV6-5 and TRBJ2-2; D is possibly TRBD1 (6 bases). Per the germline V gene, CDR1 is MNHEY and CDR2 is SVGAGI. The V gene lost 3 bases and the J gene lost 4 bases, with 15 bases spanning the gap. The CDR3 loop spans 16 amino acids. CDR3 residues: CASSYYFDRRTGELFF. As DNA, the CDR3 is TGTGCCAGCAGTTATTACTTTGACAGGCGCACCGGGGAGCTGTTTTTT.

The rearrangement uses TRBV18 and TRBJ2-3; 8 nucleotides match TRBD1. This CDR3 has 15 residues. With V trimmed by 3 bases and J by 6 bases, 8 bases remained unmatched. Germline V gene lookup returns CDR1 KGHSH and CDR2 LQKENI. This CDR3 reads CASSPDGQGEDTQYF. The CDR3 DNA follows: TGTGCCAGCTCACCGGACGGACAGGGTGAGGATACGCAGTATTTT. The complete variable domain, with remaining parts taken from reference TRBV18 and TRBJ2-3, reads NAGVMQNPRHLVRRRGQEARLRCSPMKGHSHVYWYRQLPEEGLKFMVYLQKENIIDESGMPKERFSAEFPKEGPSILRIQQVVRGDSAAYFCASSPDGQGEDTQYFGPGTRLTVL.

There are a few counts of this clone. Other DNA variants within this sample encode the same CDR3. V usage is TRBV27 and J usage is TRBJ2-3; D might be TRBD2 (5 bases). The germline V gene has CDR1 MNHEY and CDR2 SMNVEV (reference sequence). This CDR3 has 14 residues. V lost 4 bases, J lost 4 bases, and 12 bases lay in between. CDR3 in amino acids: CASSSRGRPDTQYF. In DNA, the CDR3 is TGTGCCAGCAGTTCCCGCGGGCGCCCAGATACGCAGTATTTT.

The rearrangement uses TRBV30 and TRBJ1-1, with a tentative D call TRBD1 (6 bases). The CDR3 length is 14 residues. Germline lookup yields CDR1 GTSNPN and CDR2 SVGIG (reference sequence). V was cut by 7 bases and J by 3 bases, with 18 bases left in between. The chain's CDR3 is CASSSLQGDTEAFF. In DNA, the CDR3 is TGTGCCTCTTCCTCCCTACAGGGCGACACTGAAGCTTTCTTT.

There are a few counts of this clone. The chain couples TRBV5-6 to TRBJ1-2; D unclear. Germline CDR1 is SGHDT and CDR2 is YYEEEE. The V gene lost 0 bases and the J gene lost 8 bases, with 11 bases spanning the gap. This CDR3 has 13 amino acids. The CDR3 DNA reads TGTGCCAGCAGCTTGGACTGGCCCAGGGGCTACACCTTC. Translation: CASSLDWPRGYTF.

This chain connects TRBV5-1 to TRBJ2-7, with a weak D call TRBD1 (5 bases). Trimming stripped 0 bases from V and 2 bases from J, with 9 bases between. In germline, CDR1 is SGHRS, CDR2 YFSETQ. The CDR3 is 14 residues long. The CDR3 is CASSLGRETYEQYF. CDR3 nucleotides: TGCGCCAGCAGCTTGGGCAGGGAAACCTACGAGCAGTACTTC.

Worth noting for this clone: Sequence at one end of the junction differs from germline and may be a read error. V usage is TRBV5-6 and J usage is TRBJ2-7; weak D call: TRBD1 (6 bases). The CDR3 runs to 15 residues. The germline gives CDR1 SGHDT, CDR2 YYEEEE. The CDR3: CASSRDMRTSHEQYF. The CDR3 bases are TGTGCCAGCAGCCGGGACATGAGAACCTCCCACGAGCAGTACTTC.

The CDR3 region is CATTTELNTEAFF. CDR3 bases: TGTGCCACCACGACAGAGTTGAACACTGAAGCTTTCTTT. This chain links TRBV19 with TRBJ1-1, with D tentatively TRBD1 (5 bases). The V end lost 10 bases, the J end lost 0 bases, and 12 bases lay between the germline ends. Germline V CDR1 and CDR2: LNHDA, SQIVND (reference sequence). The CDR3 has 13 amino acids.

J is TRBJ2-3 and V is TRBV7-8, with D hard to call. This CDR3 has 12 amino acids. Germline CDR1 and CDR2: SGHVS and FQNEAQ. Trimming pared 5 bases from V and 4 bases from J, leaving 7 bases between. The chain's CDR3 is CASSPVSDTQYF. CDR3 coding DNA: TGTGCCAGCAGCCCGGTTTCAGATACGCAGTATTTT.

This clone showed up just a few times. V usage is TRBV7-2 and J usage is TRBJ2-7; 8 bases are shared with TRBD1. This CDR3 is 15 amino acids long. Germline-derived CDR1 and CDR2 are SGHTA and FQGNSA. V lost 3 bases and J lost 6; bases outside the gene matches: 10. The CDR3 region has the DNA TGTGCCAGCAGCTTCCCCCAGGGGGCTTCTCGCGAGCAGTACTTC. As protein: CASSFPQGASREQYF. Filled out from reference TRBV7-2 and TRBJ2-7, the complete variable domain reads GAGVSQSPSNKVTEKGKDVELRCDPISGHTALYWYRQSLGQGLEFLIYFQGNSAPDKSGLPSDRFSAERTGGSVSTLTIQRTQQEDSAVYLCASSFPQGASREQYFGPGTRLTVT.

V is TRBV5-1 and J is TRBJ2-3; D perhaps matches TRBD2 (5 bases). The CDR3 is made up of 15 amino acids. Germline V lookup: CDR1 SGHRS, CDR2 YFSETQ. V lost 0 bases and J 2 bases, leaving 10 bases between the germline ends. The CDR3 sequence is CASSLDGRATDTQYF. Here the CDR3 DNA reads TGCGCCAGCAGCTTGGATGGGAGAGCCACAGATACGCAGTATTTT.

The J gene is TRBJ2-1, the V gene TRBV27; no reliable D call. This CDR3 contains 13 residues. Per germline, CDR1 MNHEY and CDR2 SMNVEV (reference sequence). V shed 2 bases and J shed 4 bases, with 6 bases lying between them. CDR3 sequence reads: CASSLRRYNEQFF. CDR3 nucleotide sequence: TGTGCCAGCAGTTTAAGGCGGTACAATGAGCAGTTCTTC.

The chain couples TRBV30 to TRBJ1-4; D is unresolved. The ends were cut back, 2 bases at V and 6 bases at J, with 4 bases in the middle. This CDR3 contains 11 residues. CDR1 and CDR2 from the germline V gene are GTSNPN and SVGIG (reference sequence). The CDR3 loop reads CAWSSYEKLFF. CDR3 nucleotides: TGTGCCTGGAGTTCGTATGAAAAACTGTTTTTT. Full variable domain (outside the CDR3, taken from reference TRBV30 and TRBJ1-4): SQTIHQWPATLVQPVGSPLSLECTVEGTSNPNLYWYRQAAGRGLQLLFYSVGIGQISSEVPQNLSASRPQDRQFILSSKKLLLSDSGFYLCAWSSYEKLFFGSGTQLSVL.

Here the CDR3 DNA reads TGTGCCAGCACAAACCCGGGACTTCTTGGTGGCTACACCTTC. Translating gives CASTNPGLLGGYTF. The chain joins TRBV6-5 to TRBJ1-2; TRBD1 is a possible D gene (5 bases). The germline V gene encodes CDR1 MNHEY and CDR2 SVGAGI. V shed 7 bases and J shed 7 bases, with 19 bases lying between them. This CDR3 spans 14 amino acids.

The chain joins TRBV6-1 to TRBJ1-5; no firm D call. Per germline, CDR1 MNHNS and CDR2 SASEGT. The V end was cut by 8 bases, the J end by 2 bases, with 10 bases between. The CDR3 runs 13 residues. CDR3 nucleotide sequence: TGTGCCAGCGAGGTGGTGGGCAATCAGCCCCAGCATTTT. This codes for CASEVVGNQPQHF.

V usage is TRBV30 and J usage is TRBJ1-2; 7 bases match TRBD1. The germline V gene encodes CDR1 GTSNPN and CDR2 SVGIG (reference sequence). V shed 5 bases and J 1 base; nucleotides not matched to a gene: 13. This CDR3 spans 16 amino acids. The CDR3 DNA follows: TGTGCCTGGGGGAGACAGGGCCAGGTTTTTAACTATGGCTACACCTTC. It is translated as CAWGRQGQVFNYGYTF.

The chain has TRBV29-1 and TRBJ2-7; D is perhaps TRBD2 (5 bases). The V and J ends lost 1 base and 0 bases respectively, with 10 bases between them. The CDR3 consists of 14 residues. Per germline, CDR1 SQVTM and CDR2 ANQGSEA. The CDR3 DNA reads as TGCAGCGTTGAAGGACGGGGAAGCTCCTACGAGCAGTACTTC. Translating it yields CSVEGRGSSYEQYF.